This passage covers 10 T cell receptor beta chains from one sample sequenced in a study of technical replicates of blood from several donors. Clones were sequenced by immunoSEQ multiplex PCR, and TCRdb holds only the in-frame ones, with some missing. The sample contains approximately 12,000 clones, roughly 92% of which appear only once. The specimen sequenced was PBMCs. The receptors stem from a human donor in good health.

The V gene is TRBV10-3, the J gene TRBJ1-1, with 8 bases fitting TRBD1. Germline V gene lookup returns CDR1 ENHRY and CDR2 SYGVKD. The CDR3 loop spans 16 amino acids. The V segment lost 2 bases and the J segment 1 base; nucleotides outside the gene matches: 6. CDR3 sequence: CAISERTGQGNTEAFF. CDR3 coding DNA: TGTGCCATCAGTGAGCGGACAGGGCAAGGGAACACTGAAGCTTTCTTT.

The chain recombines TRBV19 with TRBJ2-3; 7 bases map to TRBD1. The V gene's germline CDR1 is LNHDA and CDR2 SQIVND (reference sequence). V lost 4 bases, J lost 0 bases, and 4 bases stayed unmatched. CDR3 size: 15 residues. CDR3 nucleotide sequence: TGTGCCAGTAGTAACAGGGGCAGTAGCACAGATACGCAGTATTTT. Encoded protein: CASSNRGSSTDTQYF.

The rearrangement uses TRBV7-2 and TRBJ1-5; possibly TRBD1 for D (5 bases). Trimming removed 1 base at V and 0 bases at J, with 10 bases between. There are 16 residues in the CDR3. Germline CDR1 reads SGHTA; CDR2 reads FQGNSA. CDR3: CASSLVGGNSNQPQHF. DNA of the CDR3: TGTGCCAGCAGCTTAGTGGGGGGAAATAGCAATCAGCCCCAGCATTTT.

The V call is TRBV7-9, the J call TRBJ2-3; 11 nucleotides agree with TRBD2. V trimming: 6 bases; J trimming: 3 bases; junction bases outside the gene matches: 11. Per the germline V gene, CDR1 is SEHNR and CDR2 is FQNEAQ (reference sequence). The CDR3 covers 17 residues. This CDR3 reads CASSSLAGVIGTDTQYF. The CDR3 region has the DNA TGTGCCAGCAGTTCACTAGCGGGAGTTATCGGTACAGATACGCAGTATTTT.

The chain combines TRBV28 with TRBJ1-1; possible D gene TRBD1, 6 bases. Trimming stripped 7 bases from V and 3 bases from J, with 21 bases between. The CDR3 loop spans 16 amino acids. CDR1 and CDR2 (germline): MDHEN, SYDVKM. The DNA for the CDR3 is TGTGCCAGCACTCCCTCGGGGGGAGGGGGGTACACTGAAGCTTTCTTT. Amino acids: CASTPSGGGGYTEAFF.

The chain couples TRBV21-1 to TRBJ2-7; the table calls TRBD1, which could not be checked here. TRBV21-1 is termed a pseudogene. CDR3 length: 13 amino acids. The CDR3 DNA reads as TGTGCCAGCAGCAAAGAAACACAGGACGAGCAGTACTTC. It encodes CASSKETQDEQYF.

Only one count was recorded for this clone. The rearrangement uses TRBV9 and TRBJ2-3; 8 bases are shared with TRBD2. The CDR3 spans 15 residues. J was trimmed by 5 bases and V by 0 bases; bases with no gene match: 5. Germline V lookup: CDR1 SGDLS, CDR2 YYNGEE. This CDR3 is CASSVASGRGDTQYF. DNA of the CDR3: TGTGCCAGCAGCGTAGCGAGCGGGAGAGGAGATACGCAGTATTTT.

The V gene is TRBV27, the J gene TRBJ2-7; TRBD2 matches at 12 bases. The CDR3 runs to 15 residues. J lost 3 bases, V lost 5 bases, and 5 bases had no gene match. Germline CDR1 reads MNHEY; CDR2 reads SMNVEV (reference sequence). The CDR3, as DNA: TGTGCCAGCAGTACGTTGGGACTAGCGGGCTACGAGCAGTACTTC. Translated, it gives CASSTLGLAGYEQYF.

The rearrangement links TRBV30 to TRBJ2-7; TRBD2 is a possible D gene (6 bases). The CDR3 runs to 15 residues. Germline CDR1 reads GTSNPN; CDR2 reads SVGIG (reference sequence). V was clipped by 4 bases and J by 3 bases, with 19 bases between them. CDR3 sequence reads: CAWKAASDWDYEQYF. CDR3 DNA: TGTGCCTGGAAGGCGGCTAGCGATTGGGACTACGAGCAGTACTTC.

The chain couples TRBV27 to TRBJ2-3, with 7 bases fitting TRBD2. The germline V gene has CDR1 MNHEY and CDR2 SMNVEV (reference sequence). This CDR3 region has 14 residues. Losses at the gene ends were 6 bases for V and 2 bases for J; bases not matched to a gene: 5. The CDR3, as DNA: TGTGCCAGCAGACGGGACTACTACACAGATACGCAGTATTTT. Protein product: CASRRDYYTDTQYF.